The 5 T cell receptor beta chains presented below share a single source sample, sequenced in a study of blood T cell repertoires in COVID-19. Some clones are missing from TCRdb's copy, which holds only in-frame ones; the method was immunoSEQ multiplex PCR. The table shows approximately 100,000 clones, with approximately 80% occurring only once. The sequenced sample was peripheral blood. The receptors were gathered from an elderly man with COVID-19, enrolled during active disease.

V is TRBV7-8 and J is TRBJ2-7; 12 bases fit TRBD2. CDR1 is SGHVS and CDR2 is FQNEAQ in the germline V gene. Trimming removed 4 bases from V and 4 bases from J; junction bases left unmatched: 8. The CDR3 extends over 16 amino acids. CDR3 DNA sequence: TGTGCCAGCAGCTACCCTAGCGGGAGGGCCTTGTACGAGCAGTACTTC. Translated, it gives CASSYPSGRALYEQYF.

This clone was recorded only once. The chain joins TRBV15 to TRBJ2-3; no clear D gene. This CDR3 region has 16 residues. Germline-derived CDR1 and CDR2 are LNHNV and YYDKDF (reference sequence). Trimming cost V 1 base and J 0 bases, with 11 bases left between them. CDR3 residues: CATSRVKWPSTDTQYF. CDR3 DNA: TGTGCCACCAGCAGAGTAAAATGGCCTAGCACAGATACGCAGTATTTT.

Only one count was recorded for this clone. The V and J genes are TRBV20-1 and TRBJ1-5; no clear D gene. CDR1 DFQATT and CDR2 SNEGSKA come from the germline V gene (reference sequence). The ends were cut back, 3 bases at V and 2 bases at J, with 14 bases in the middle. This CDR3 has 15 residues. In nucleotides, the CDR3 is TGCAGTGCTAGTGGCGGCTTTTTGGGCAATCAGCCCCAGCATTTT. It is translated as CSASGGFLGNQPQHF.

The chain has TRBV28 and TRBJ2-3, with 10 positions matching TRBD2. The trim removed 1 base at V and 2 bases at J, leaving 9 bases unmatched. This CDR3 has 18 amino acids. The germline V gene encodes CDR1 MDHEN and CDR2 SYDVKM. For the CDR3, the DNA is TGTGCCAGCAGTTTATTAACTCGGACTAGCGGAGACACAGATACGCAGTATTTT. This encodes CASSLLTRTSGDTDTQYF. Supplemented by reference TRBV28 and TRBJ2-3, the full variable domain reads DVKVTQSSRYLVKRTGEKVFLECVQDMDHENMFWYRQDPGLGLRLIYFSYDVKMKEKGDIPEGYSVSREKKERFSLILESASTNQTSMYLCASSLLTRTSGDTDTQYFGPGTRLTVL.

This clone was detected once. The chain is built from TRBV11-2 and TRBJ2-5; D is perhaps TRBD2 (6 bases). This CDR3 has 13 amino acids. V was pared by 3 bases and J by 4 bases, with 9 bases between. The germline V gene has CDR1 SGHAT and CDR2 FQNNGV. CDR3 residues: CASSFQGGETQYF. CDR3 bases: TGTGCCAGCAGCTTCCAGGGAGGAGAGACCCAGTACTTC.